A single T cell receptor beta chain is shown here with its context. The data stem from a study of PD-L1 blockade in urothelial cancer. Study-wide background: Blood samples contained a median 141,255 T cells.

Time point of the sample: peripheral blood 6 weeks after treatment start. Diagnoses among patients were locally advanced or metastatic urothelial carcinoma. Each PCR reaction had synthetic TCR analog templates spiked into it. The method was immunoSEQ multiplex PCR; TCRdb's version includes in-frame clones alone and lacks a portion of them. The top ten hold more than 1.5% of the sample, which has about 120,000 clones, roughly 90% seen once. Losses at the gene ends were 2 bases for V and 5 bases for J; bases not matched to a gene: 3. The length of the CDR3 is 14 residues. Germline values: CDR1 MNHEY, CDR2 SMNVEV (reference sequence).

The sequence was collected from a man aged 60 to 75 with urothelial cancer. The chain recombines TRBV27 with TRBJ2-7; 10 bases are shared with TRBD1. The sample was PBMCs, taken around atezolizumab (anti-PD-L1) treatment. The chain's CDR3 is CASSLMTGGDEQYF. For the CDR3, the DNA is TGTGCCAGCAGTTTAATGACAGGGGGCGACGAGCAGTACTTC.